This TCR beta chain is from a study of kidney transplant recipient with SARS-CoV-2 infection. TCRdb itself ran the reads through MiXCR, one entry per CDR3 protein. The sample records about 240,000 distinct CDR3 sequences, about 28% being singletons. There are many counts of this clonotype. Relative to the germline gene, one junction end is altered; a read error may explain this. This CDR3 region has 17 residues. Germline lookup yields CDR1 KGHDR and CDR2 SFDVKD. This receptor was obtained from a male patient between 25 and 39 years old who had COVID-19 and was a kidney transplant recipient. T cells may partly derive from the graft donor. Material: a blood sample, obtained at baseline and around day 110 from a kidney transplant recipient. This chain joins TRBV24-1 and TRBJ1-2; D is ambiguous. The CDR3 reads CATSVLYSTRKTYGYTF. The CDR3 region has the DNA TGTGCCACCAGTGTTTTGTATAGTACCAGAAAGACCTATGGCTACACCTTC.